These T cell receptor beta chains were read from a single sample in a study of T-cell memory formation after mild COVID-19. A single record per CDR3 protein comes from TCRdb applying MiXCR to the 5' RACE reads. The profile shows fewer than 400,000 distinct CDR3 sequences, 16% of them singletons. Sequencing was carried out using PBMCs or a T cell subset sorted from them (not recorded which). The receptors shown here come from a man between 18 and 35 years old who had mild COVID-19 (a few samples of this study predate the infection). Cell type and time point are not known. CDR3s include the opening cysteine and the closing phenylalanine or tryptophan. A D gene is named only where the DNA matches it firmly. A clone size is listed for some rows: how often the clone was seen (once, few, many), or a class if it is expanded.

V	D	size	J	DNA	CDR3
TRBV7-2	.	.	TRBJ1-1	TGTGCCAGCAGCTTAGATCGGGCAGGGGAACGGGCTTTCTTT	CASSLDRAGERAFF
TRBV6-2/TRBV6-3	.	few	TRBJ1-1	TGTGCCAGCAGTTATGGGCAGGGCATCAGGAACACTGAAGCTTTCTTT	CASSYGQGIRNTEAFF
TRBV20-1	.	.	TRBJ1-2	TGCAGTGCTCGCCCGGCGTCAAGGGGGGTGATGCATGGCTACACCTTC	CSARPASRGVMHGYTF
TRBV7-6	.	.	TRBJ1-1	TGTGCCAGCAGCCCAGCGGCCTCGAACACTGAAGCTTTCTTT	CASSPAASNTEAFF
TRBV10-3	.	.	TRBJ1-1	TGTGCCATCAGTGAGAACGGCCGTATGAACACTGAAGCTTTCTTT	CAISENGRMNTEAFF
TRBV29-1	TRBD1	.	TRBJ2-5	TGCAGCGTTCCCGGGACAGGGATGGAGACCCAGTACTTC	CSVPGTGMETQYF
TRBV5-1	.	.	TRBJ1-2	TGCGCCAGCAGCTTGGGGGCAGTCTCTGGCTACACCTTC	CASSLGAVSGYTF
TRBV30	.	many	TRBJ2-7	TGTGCCTGGAGTGTAAAGTTGGTGAGGGGGAGCTCCTACGAGCAGTACTTC	CAWSVKLVRGSSYEQYF
TRBV7-9	.	few	TRBJ1-1	TGTGCCAGCAGCTTAGTCGGGGGGGCGCTGGGTTCGGAGGAAGCTTTCTTT	CASSLVGGALGSEEAFF
TRBV20-1	.	.	TRBJ1-2	TGCAGTGCTAGAGATTTTCGGGGGGCGGATGGCTACACCTTC	CSARDFRGADGYTF
TRBV5-5	.	few	TRBJ1-6	TGTGCCAGCAGCTCCACAAAAGCCTATAATTCACCCCTCCACTTT	CASSSTKAYNSPLHF
TRBV4-2	TRBD1	.	TRBJ2-7	TGTGCCAGCAGCCAATCGTACAGGGGCCACGGGGACGAGCAGTACTTC	CASSQSYRGHGDEQYF
TRBV5-1	TRBD1	few	TRBJ1-1	TGCGCCAGCAGCTTGGGTTTCAGGGGGCGAAGGGAGGACACTGAAGCTTTCTTT	CASSLGFRGRREDTEAFF
TRBV25-1	TRBD1	.	TRBJ2-7	TGTGCCAGCAGTGCCCATCCGGGACAGGAGGTCCACGAGCAGTACTTC	CASSAHPGQEVHEQYF
TRBV2	.	few	TRBJ2-1	TGTGCCACCGGAAGTACCACCTACAATGAGCAGTTCTTC	CATGSTTYNEQFF
TRBV7-3	.	.	TRBJ1-3	TGTGCCAGCAGCGCCTCAGGGGACTCTGGAAACACCATATATTTT	CASSASGDSGNTIYF
TRBV9	.	few	TRBJ2-2	TGTGCCAGCAGCGTCCCACCCGGGGAGCTGTTTTTT	CASSVPPGELFF
TRBV5-5	.	few	TRBJ1-4	TGTGCCAGCAGCGAACTAACGGGAGAAAAACTGTTTTTT	CASSELTGEKLFF
TRBV7-3	.	.	TRBJ2-3	TGTGCCAGCAGCTTAATGGAGGGGGACACAGATACGCAGTATTTT	CASSLMEGDTDTQYF
TRBV12-3/TRBV12-4	.	.	TRBJ2-3	TGTGCCAGCAGTTTAACGGGCTCGAGTTGGGACACAGATACGCAGTATTTT	CASSLTGSSWDTDTQYF
TRBV20-1	.	.	TRBJ2-7	TGCAGTGCTAGCGAAGGAGCCTACGAGCAGTACTTC	CSASEGAYEQYF
TRBV5-6	.	.	TRBJ1-2	TGTGCCAGCAGCTTGGCCGACAGTGGCTACACCTTC	CASSLADSGYTF
TRBV12-3/TRBV12-4	TRBD1	many	TRBJ1-1	TGTGCCAGCAGTCGACAGGGTCCGAACACTGAAGCTTTCTTT	CASSRQGPNTEAFF
TRBV4-1	TRBD1	few	TRBJ2-7	TGCGCCAGCAGGTCAAACACAGGGGGCAAGGACGAGCAGTACTTC	CASRSNTGGKDEQYF
TRBV30	.	few	TRBJ2-2	TGTGCCTGGAGTTCGTCTCCGGACTTCCAAACCGGGGAGCTGTTTTTT	CAWSSSPDFQTGELFF
TRBV5-1	.	few	TRBJ2-1	TGCGCCAGCAGCTTGGCTAGAGTCACAACCAATGAGCAGTTCTTC	CASSLARVTTNEQFF
TRBV4-2	.	few	TRBJ1-6	TGTGCCAGCAGCCAAGTGGCAGTCCAGGGATCACCCCTCCACTTT	CASSQVAVQGSPLHF
TRBV28	.	many	TRBJ2-5	TGTGCCAGCAGTCTCCTAAAGAAGACCCAGTACTTC	CASSLLKKTQYF
TRBV7-2	.	.	TRBJ2-2	TGTGCCAGCACGTCTACCGAAACGAACACCGGGGAGCTGTTTTTT	CASTSTETNTGELFF
TRBV20-1	.	.	TRBJ2-5	TGCAGTGCTAGTTACGGGCACGTTTTAGAGACCCAGTACTTC	CSASYGHVLETQYF
TRBV2	TRBD2	once	TRBJ2-7	TGTGCCAGCAGTGGAGAACGGACTAGCGGCTCCTACGAGCAGTACTTC	CASSGERTSGSYEQYF
TRBV5-1	.	many	TRBJ1-2	TGCGCCAGCAGCCAAGGGACGGTAGTTGGCTACACCTTC	CASSQGTVVGYTF
TRBV5-1	.	.	TRBJ2-3	TGCGCCAGCAGCTTCGGACAGTTTGCCACAGATACGCAGTATTTT	CASSFGQFATDTQYF
TRBV20-1	.	.	TRBJ2-5	TGCAGTGCTAGAGAGGGGTGGCTCTCCCAAGAGACCCAGTACTTC	CSAREGWLSQETQYF
TRBV19	.	.	TRBJ1-4	TGTGCCAGTAGTATACTCGCCAGTTCCAATGAAAAACTGTTTTTT	CASSILASSNEKLFF
TRBV7-3	TRBD2	many	TRBJ2-1	TGTGCCAGCAGCCCACACCAAGCGGGGCCCTCCTACAATGAGCAGTTCTTC	CASSPHQAGPSYNEQFF
TRBV29-1	.	few	TRBJ2-1	TGCAGCGTTGAAGGTCTGAGGCAGGTCGGAGAGCAGTTCTTC	CSVEGLRQVGEQFF
TRBV18	.	many	TRBJ2-5	TGTGCCAGCAGTAGGGACATTCAAGAGACCCAGTACTTC	CASSRDIQETQYF
TRBV7-2	.	few	TRBJ2-7	TGTGCCAGCAGCTTTGGGACGACCTCCTACGAGCAGTACTTC	CASSFGTTSYEQYF
TRBV5-6	.	.	TRBJ1-2	TGTGCCAGCAGCTTGGTAGGCCAGAGATATGGCTACACCTTC	CASSLVGQRYGYTF